This T cell receptor (beta chain) was obtained from a study of CD8 T cells in Susac syndrome. Findings and caveats of the study: Acknowledgment was made by the study that its TCR sequencing and HLA analysis involved a relatively small number of individuals.

Reverse transcription of about 0.45 to 1 ug RNA was carried out with random hexamers. The authors amplified TCR beta CDR3 across 54 Vbeta and 13 Jbeta using immunoSEQ multiplex PCR. Each CDR3 protein is one row after TCRdb ran MiXCR on the immunoSEQ multiplex PCR reads. The table includes about 150,000 distinct CDR3 sequences, roughly 92% detected once. This clonotype was seen just once. Antigen unknown. This CDR3 has 14 residues. Trimming removed 1 base at V and 3 bases at J, with 10 bases between. Looked up from germline, CDR1 is DFQATT and CDR2 is SNEGSKA (reference sequence). The sequenced sample was CD4+ T cells from PBMCs. This chain connects TRBV20-1 to TRBJ1-5, with D unresolved. The clonotype comes from a human donor with multiple sclerosis. The CDR3 nucleotides are TGCAGTGCTAGAGCCAGGCGAGTCAATCAGCCCCAGCATTTT. This sequence encodes CSARARRVNQPQHF.